The 16 T cell receptor beta chains below all came from one sample that was sequenced in a study of immune cell composition in non-small cell lung cancer. Sequenced by immunoSEQ multiplex PCR; TCRdb stores in-frame clones only, minus some. The profile covers some 13,000 clones, with about 70% appearing a single time and approximately 14% taken by the ten largest. The specimen was lung tumor tissue. Every receptor here comes from a human donor with non-small cell lung cancer.

This clone was seen once. The CDR3 spells CASSGGGADSGNTIYF. In DNA form, the CDR3 reads TGTGCCAGCAGCGGTGGGGGGGCAGACTCTGGAAACACCATATATTTT. The chain is built from TRBV28 and TRBJ1-3; D possibly corresponds to TRBD1 (6 bases). The V end lost 6 bases, the J end lost 0 bases, and 15 bases lay between the germline ends. Germline assignment: CDR1 MDHEN and CDR2 SYDVKM. The CDR3 is 16 residues long.

The chain combines TRBV18 with TRBJ1-5, with TRBD1 matching 9 bases. Unmatched junction bases numbered 7, after V lost 3 bases and J lost 1 base. The CDR3 covers 17 residues. The germline V gene encodes CDR1 KGHSH and CDR2 LQKENI. For the CDR3, the DNA is TGTGCCAGCTCACCGGACAGGGGCGTTCGGAGCAATCAGCCCCAGCATTTT. Its protein product is CASSPDRGVRSNQPQHF. The full variable domain, in which reference TRBV18 and TRBJ1-5 provide the parts outside the CDR3, is NAGVMQNPRHLVRRRGQEARLRCSPMKGHSHVYWYRQLPEEGLKFMVYLQKENIIDESGMPKERFSAEFPKEGPSILRIQQVVRGDSAAYFCASSPDRGVRSNQPQHFGDGTRLSIL.

The V gene is TRBV11-2, the J gene TRBJ2-7; 7 positions agree with TRBD1. CDR3 length: 15 amino acids. V gave up 0 bases and J gave up 2 bases; unmatched junction bases: 4. Germline-derived CDR1 and CDR2 are SGHAT and FQNNGV. CDR3 in amino acids: CASSLDLTGPYEQYF. In nucleotides, the CDR3 is TGTGCCAGCAGCTTAGATCTGACAGGGCCCTACGAGCAGTACTTC.

V and J are TRBV28 and TRBJ2-5; TRBD2 matches 8 bases. The CDR3 covers 13 residues. CDR1 and CDR2 from the germline V gene are MDHEN and SYDVKM. Germline trimming cut 7 bases from V and 13 bases from J; bases unmatched to any gene: 14. The CDR3 here is CASTFTGGRGRYF. Here the CDR3 DNA reads TGTGCCAGCACCTTCACGGGGGGGAGGGGAAGGTACTTC.

The chain has TRBV14 and TRBJ2-7; weak D call: TRBD2 (6 bases). V lost 2 bases to trimming and J lost 1 base, with 15 bases between them. The CDR3 covers 16 residues. CDR1 SGHDN and CDR2 FVKESK come from the germline V gene. The chain's CDR3 is CASSQLLAPESYEQYF. The CDR3 DNA follows: TGTGCCAGCAGCCAATTACTAGCACCGGAGTCCTACGAGCAGTACTTC.

V gene TRBV6-1 combines with J gene TRBJ2-3; perhaps TRBD2 as D (6 bases). Trimming cost V 2 bases and J 3 bases, with 15 bases left between them. This CDR3 is built from 16 residues. Germline CDR1 reads MNHNS; CDR2 reads SASEGT. CDR3 in amino acids: CASSESRGLRTDTQYF. The CDR3 DNA is TGTGCCAGCAGTGAATCTAGGGGACTGAGGACAGATACGCAGTATTTT.

The rearrangement links TRBV5-6 to TRBJ1-2; 8 positions match TRBD1. Per germline, CDR1 SGHDT and CDR2 YYEEEE. The CDR3 is 14 amino acids. V gave up 0 bases and J gave up 6 bases; unmatched junction bases: 4. The CDR3 coding sequence is TGTGCCAGCAGCTTGGGGTCGACAGGGGATGGCTACACCTTC. Protein: CASSLGSTGDGYTF. The whole variable domain, filled in from reference TRBV5-6 and TRBJ1-2, reads DAGVTQSPTHLIKTRGQQVTLRCSPKSGHDTVSWYQQALGQGPQFIFQYYEEEERQRGNFPDRFSGHQFPNYSSELNVNALLLGDSALYLCASSLGSTGDGYTFGSGTRLTVV.

This chain links TRBV11-1 with TRBJ2-2; a possible D gene is TRBD2 (7 bases). The CDR3 spans 14 residues. The germline CDR1 and CDR2 sequences are SGHAT and FQDESV (reference sequence). V was trimmed by 8 bases and J by 4 bases, leaving 14 bases between them. CDR3 in amino acids: CASRKGGGTGELFF. The CDR3 DNA reads as TGTGCCAGCCGGAAAGGGGGGGGCACCGGGGAGCTGTTTTTT. Together with reference TRBV11-1 and TRBJ2-2, the CDR3 gives the full variable domain: EAEVAQSPRYKITEKSQAVAFWCDPISGHATLYWYRQILGQGPELLVQFQDESVVDDSQLPKDRFSAERLKGVDSTLKIQPAELGDSAMYLCASRKGGGTGELFFGEGSRLTVL.

The chain carries TRBV4-1 and TRBJ2-5; D perhaps matches TRBD1 (6 bases). Near its end, the DNA agrees better with TRBJ2-7, so the J call may be wrong. Per the germline V gene, CDR1 is MGHRA and CDR2 is YSYEKL. CDR3 length: 15 amino acids. The CDR3 loop is CASSLIQGKAYEQYF. The CDR3 DNA follows: TGCGCCAGCAGCCTTATCCAGGGGAAGGCCTACGAGCAGTACTTC.

The chain is built from TRBV18 and TRBJ2-1; 8 bases match TRBD2. CDR3 length: 16 residues. Germline assignment: CDR1 KGHSH and CDR2 LQKENI. The V and J ends lost 3 bases and 0 bases, in that order; junction bases with no gene match: 4. The CDR3 DNA is TGTGCCAGCTCACCGTTAAGCGGGAGCTCCTACAATGAGCAGTTCTTC. Protein product: CASSPLSGSSYNEQFF.

The chain employs TRBV4-3 and TRBJ2-1, with 9 nucleotides matching TRBD2. The CDR3 is made up of 16 amino acids. Germline V gene lookup returns CDR1 LGHNA and CDR2 YSLEER. V lost 0 bases, J lost 5 bases, and 5 bases stayed unmatched. CDR3 residues: CASSQDVLAGNNEQFF. The CDR3 region has the DNA TGCGCCAGCAGCCAAGATGTTCTAGCGGGGAACAATGAGCAGTTCTTC.

A single count supports this clone. The chain has TRBV7-9 and TRBJ2-7; 9 bases line up with TRBD1. This CDR3 has 14 residues. Germline loops: CDR1 SEHNR, CDR2 FQNEAQ (reference sequence). J gave up 8 bases and V 0 bases, and 5 bases lay outside the gene matches. CDR3 sequence: CASSLARGQGKQYF. The CDR3 DNA reads as TGTGCCAGCAGCTTAGCGCGGGGACAGGGAAAGCAGTACTTC.

The J gene is TRBJ1-5, the V gene TRBV7-9; D unclear. The CDR3 has 12 amino acids. V lost 1 base and J lost 5, with 3 bases in between. In germline, CDR1 is SEHNR, CDR2 FQNEAQ (reference sequence). The chain's CDR3 is CASSLDYQPQHF. CDR3 DNA sequence: TGTGCCAGCAGCTTAGACTATCAGCCCCAGCATTTT.

The chain couples TRBV6-5 to TRBJ2-7, with a tentative D call TRBD2 (6 bases). Per the germline V gene, CDR1 is MNHEY and CDR2 is SVGAGI. There are 10 residues in the CDR3. The V gene lost 10 bases and the J gene lost 5 bases, with 9 bases spanning the gap. CDR3 bases: TGTGCCACGGGGGACGACGAGCAGTACTTC. Translation: CATGDDEQYF.

The J gene is TRBJ2-3, the V gene TRBV5-4, with D possibly TRBD1 on 6 matching bases. The CDR3 is 15 residues long. V gave up 3 bases and J gave up 4 bases, with 15 bases separating them. From germline, CDR1 is SGHNT and CDR2 YYREEE (reference sequence). The CDR3 DNA reads TGTGCCAGCAGCTCCCGCAGGGGAATAGCAGATACGCAGTATTTT. It codes for CASSSRRGIADTQYF.

This clone came up a few times. The chain employs TRBV7-9 and TRBJ1-2, with D perhaps matching TRBD1 (6 bases). The V gene's germline CDR1 is SEHNR and CDR2 FQNEAQ (reference sequence). Trimming stripped 1 base from V and 1 base from J, with 10 bases between. The CDR3 is made up of 15 amino acids. Here the CDR3 reads CASSLVSQGNYGYTF. The CDR3 DNA follows: TGTGCCAGCAGCTTAGTTTCACAGGGTAACTATGGCTACACCTTC. The full variable domain, its missing parts supplied by reference TRBV7-9 and TRBJ1-2, is DTGVSQNPRHKITKRGQNVTFRCDPISEHNRLYWYRQTLGQGPEFLTYFQNEAQLEKSRLLSDRFSAERPKGSFSTLEIQRTEQGDSAMYLCASSLVSQGNYGYTFGSGTRLTVV.